These 22 T cell receptor beta chains originate from one sample sequenced in a study of blood T cell repertoires in COVID-19. The data were produced by immunoSEQ multiplex PCR, yet TCRdb's version contains in-frame clones alone and is incomplete. Of fewer than 250,000 clones in the sample, over 80% were seen once. Sample: PBMCs or T cells enriched from blood (not recorded which). The receptors originated from a woman aged 35 to 49 who had recovered from COVID-19.

This clone was seen more than once but under ten times. This chain joins TRBV18 and TRBJ1-3; 8 bases agree with TRBD1. CDR1 KGHSH and CDR2 LQKENI come from the germline V gene. This CDR3 spans 15 amino acids. Losses at the gene ends were 4 bases for V and 0 bases for J; bases not matched to a gene: 2. DNA of the CDR3: TGTGCCAGCTCACAGGGACAGGTCTCTGGAAACACCATATATTTT. Translating it yields CASSQGQVSGNTIYF.

The chain is built from TRBV5-1 and TRBJ2-3, with D perhaps TRBD1 (5 bases). This CDR3 is 12 amino acids long. The V end was cut by 2 bases, the J end by 9 bases, with 10 bases between. Germline CDR1 and CDR2: SGHRS and YFSETQ. The CDR3 loop reads CASSFQGGTQYF. The CDR3 region has the DNA TGCGCCAGCAGCTTTCAGGGCGGAACGCAGTATTTT. Supplemented by reference TRBV5-1 and TRBJ2-3, the full variable domain reads KAGVTQTPRYLIKTRGQQVTLSCSPISGHRSVSWYQQTPGQGLQFLFEYFSETQRNKGNFPGRFSGRQFSNSRSEMNVSTLELGDSALYLCASSFQGGTQYFGPGTRLTVL.

The chain employs TRBV7-2 and TRBJ2-2, with TRBD1 matching over 10 bases. The CDR3 is 16 amino acids. The germline gives CDR1 SGHTA, CDR2 FQGNSA. The J segment lost 6 bases and the V segment lost 5 bases, leaving 9 bases of the junction unmatched. The CDR3 protein is CASSTRDRGLAGELFF. DNA of the CDR3: TGTGCCAGCAGCACCCGGGACAGGGGTCTGGCCGGGGAGCTGTTTTTT.

V usage is TRBV19 and J usage is TRBJ1-4; 7 positions match TRBD1. Germline CDR1 LNHDA, CDR2 SQIVND (reference sequence). The CDR3 runs 12 residues. V shed 6 bases and J 12 bases; nucleotides not matched to a gene: 7. CDR3: CASSKDRLELFF. CDR3 nucleotide sequence: TGTGCCAGTAGCAAGGACAGGCTCGAACTGTTTTTT.

This chain links TRBV5-1 with TRBJ2-1, with D perhaps TRBD2 (5 bases). V gave up 0 bases and J gave up 7 bases, with 14 bases separating them. The CDR3 has 15 amino acids. In germline, CDR1 is SGHRS, CDR2 YFSETQ. The CDR3: CASSLVGRGVNEQFF. The CDR3 DNA follows: TGCGCCAGCAGCTTGGTTGGGAGAGGAGTTAATGAGCAGTTCTTC.

The chain joins TRBV7-7 to TRBJ2-5, with 10 bases fitting TRBD2. V was pared by 5 bases and J by 5 bases, with 5 bases of the junction left unmatched. This CDR3 is built from 14 residues. CDR1 is SSHAT and CDR2 is FNYEAQ in the germline V gene (reference sequence). The CDR3 DNA reads TGTGCCAGCAGCCTCAGCGGGAGGGGCGAGACCCAGTACTTC. This codes for CASSLSGRGETQYF.

The V gene is TRBV19, the J gene TRBJ1-2, with 9 bases matching TRBD1. This CDR3 comprises 15 residues. Germline CDR1 is LNHDA and CDR2 is SQIVND (reference sequence). Trimming cost V 1 base and J 4 bases; bases outside gene matches: 4. The CDR3 region is CASSIGGQGGYGYTF. Here the CDR3 DNA reads TGTGCCAGTAGTATAGGGGGACAGGGTGGCTATGGCTACACCTTC.

This clone has just one count. The V gene is TRBV19, the J gene TRBJ1-5; possibly TRBD1 for D (5 bases). This CDR3 is 15 amino acids long. V lost 2 bases and J 0 bases, leaving 8 bases between the germline ends. Germline lookup yields CDR1 LNHDA and CDR2 SQIVND (reference sequence). The CDR3 region is CASSILGGSNQPQHF. In DNA form, the CDR3 reads TGTGCCAGTAGTATATTGGGGGGTAGCAATCAGCCCCAGCATTTT.

The chain carries TRBV7-3 and TRBJ2-7; 10 nucleotides match TRBD2. The germline CDR1 and CDR2 sequences are SGHTA and FQGTGA. V shed 5 bases and J 5 bases; nucleotides not matched to a gene: 3. This CDR3 contains 13 residues. Here the CDR3 DNA reads TGTGCCAGCAGCGCTAGCGGGAGCCACGAGCAGTACTTC. It specifies CASSASGSHEQYF.

The V and J genes are TRBV9 and TRBJ1-6, with 8 bases matching TRBD1. The CDR3 totals 16 residues. CDR1 is SGDLS, CDR2 YYNGEE, per germline. V dropped 4 bases and J dropped 9; count of bases not matched to a gene: 12. DNA for the CDR3: TGTGCCAGCAGCCCACTAAGCGGACAGGGAACTTCACCCCTCCACTTT. This encodes CASSPLSGQGTSPLHF.

V gene TRBV30 combines with J gene TRBJ1-1, with D possibly being TRBD1 (5 bases). The CDR3 loop spans 13 amino acids. Germline assignment: CDR1 GTSNPN and CDR2 SVGIG (reference sequence). The V end lost 6 bases, the J end lost 4 bases, and 15 bases lay between the germline ends. CDR3 region: CACYDSPPTEAFF. Written as DNA, the CDR3 is TGTGCCTGCTATGACAGTCCTCCCACTGAAGCTTTCTTT.

J is TRBJ2-5 and V is TRBV19; 9 nucleotides line up with TRBD2. This CDR3 has 13 amino acids. V lost 4 bases to trimming and J lost 9 bases; unmatched junction nucleotides: 6. Germline values: CDR1 LNHDA, CDR2 SQIVND (reference sequence). The CDR3 DNA follows: TGTGCCAGTAGTAGGACGGAGCGGGAGGCCCAGTACTTC. This encodes CASSRTEREAQYF.

The chain uses TRBV28 and TRBJ1-5, with D uncertain. The CDR3 extends over 14 amino acids. The V and J ends lost 1 base and 3 bases respectively, with 7 bases between them. CDR1 and CDR2 from the germline V gene are MDHEN and SYDVKM. The CDR3 DNA sequence: TGTGCCAGCAGTTTATACAGAAACAATCAGCCCCAGCATTTT. Its protein product is CASSLYRNNQPQHF.

In its sample, this clone was seen a few times. The chain links TRBV28 to TRBJ2-1; 7 bases map to TRBD2. The length of the CDR3 is 15 residues. From germline, CDR1 is MDHEN and CDR2 SYDVKM. V lost 6 bases, J lost 1 base, and 6 bases stayed unmatched. CDR3 residues: CASSGGGLSYNEQFF. The CDR3 DNA sequence: TGTGCCAGCAGCGGCGGGGGACTTTCCTACAATGAGCAGTTCTTC.

A note on this clone: The junction and the germline gene differ at one end; a read error may be behind it. This chain connects TRBV5-6 to TRBJ1-3; no clear D. The CDR3 is 14 amino acids. Germline assignment: CDR1 SGHDT and CDR2 YYEEEE. Here the CDR3 DNA reads TGTGCCAGCAACTTGTGGAGCTCTGGAAACACCATATATTTT. This gives the protein CASNLWSSGNTIYF.

This chain uses TRBV6-1 with TRBJ1-5; 9 nucleotides line up with TRBD1. J gave up 6 bases and V 2 bases, and 2 bases lay outside the gene matches. This CDR3 has 14 amino acids. CDR1 is MNHNS and CDR2 is SASEGT in the germline V gene. The CDR3 DNA reads as TGTGCCAGCAGTGAAAACAGGGGGCCTCAGCCCCAGCATTTT. It yields the protein CASSENRGPQPQHF.

The chain combines TRBV11-3 with TRBJ2-5; perhaps TRBD1 as D (5 bases). Per the germline V gene, CDR1 is SGHNT and CDR2 is YENEEA. The CDR3 consists of 13 residues. V was trimmed by 4 bases and J by 9 bases, leaving 15 bases between them. CDR3 sequence reads: CASSSPSKGPQYF. The CDR3, as DNA: TGTGCCAGCAGCTCACCATCCAAGGGGCCCCAGTACTTC.

This clone was picked up a small number of times. The chain employs TRBV18 and TRBJ2-2, with D hard to call. Germline lookup yields CDR1 KGHSH and CDR2 LQKENI. V lost 3 bases to trimming and J lost 9 bases, with 5 bases between them. The CDR3 contains 11 residues. The CDR3 loop reads CASSPIRELFF. The CDR3 DNA reads as TGTGCCAGCTCACCCATCAGGGAGCTGTTTTTT.

The chain uses TRBV10-3 and TRBJ1-1; the match to TRBD1 covers 8 bases. There are 15 residues in the CDR3. V was pared by 0 bases and J by 4 bases, with 4 bases of the junction left unmatched. Looked up from germline, CDR1 is ENHRY and CDR2 is SYGVKD. DNA for the CDR3: TGTGCCATCAGTGAGTCGAGAACAGGGGGCACTGAAGCTTTCTTT. Encoded protein: CAISESRTGGTEAFF.

This chain connects TRBV5-1 to TRBJ2-3; 7 positions match TRBD1. CDR3 length: 13 amino acids. The germline V gene has CDR1 SGHRS and CDR2 YFSETQ. Germline trimming cut 0 bases from V and 7 bases from J; bases unmatched to any gene: 2. The CDR3 coding sequence is TGCGCCAGCAGCTTGGTAGGGGGCCATACGCAGTATTTT. Translation: CASSLVGGHTQYF.

The rearrangement uses TRBV9 and TRBJ2-1; D is undetermined. V was shortened by 3 bases and J by 6 bases, with 10 bases between the two germline ends. Germline V gene sequence: CDR1 SGDLS, CDR2 YYNGEE. The CDR3 spans 13 residues. The CDR3 spells CASSDPTRNEQFF. The CDR3 nucleotides read TGTGCCAGCAGCGATCCGACTCGCAATGAGCAGTTCTTC.

The chain couples TRBV28 to TRBJ2-1; 8 bases align to TRBD2. The CDR3 has 15 residues. Trimming removed 5 bases from V and 7 bases from J; junction bases left unmatched: 10. Per germline, CDR1 MDHEN and CDR2 SYDVKM. CDR3: CASSPQRESLNEQFF. The CDR3 DNA sequence: TGTGCCAGCAGTCCCCAGCGGGAGAGCCTTAATGAGCAGTTCTTC.